What follows are 32 T cell receptor beta chains derived from one specimen sequenced in a study of breast tumors, draining lymph nodes, adjacent tissues. TCRdb re-called the multiplex PCR reads with MiXCR, one entry per CDR3 protein. The table has about 130,000 distinct CDR3 sequences, about a fifth seen once. Breast cancer patients provided tissue from their axillary draining lymph nodes. The material sequenced was axillary lymph node tissue. These receptors originate from a female donor with breast cancer. Some clones in this sample may be carry-over from other donors' samples.

This clonotype was counted many times. The chain joins TRBV2 to TRBJ1-2; the D is unclear. The CDR3 loop spans 11 amino acids. V lost 7 bases, J lost 5 bases, and 8 bases lay in between. Germline assignment: CDR1 SNHLY and CDR2 FYNNEI. CDR3 in DNA: TGTGCCAGCAACGGACCTTATGGCTACACCTTC. Translated: CASNGPYGYTF.

This clonotype was observed a handful of times. The J gene is TRBJ1-2, the V gene TRBV10-1, with TRBD1 matching 12 bases. Germline lookup yields CDR1 WNHNN and CDR2 SYGVQD (reference sequence). The CDR3 length is 16 residues. The V gene end was trimmed by 2 bases and the J gene end by 7 bases; junction bases not matched to a gene: 8. CDR3 DNA sequence: TGCGCCAGCAGTGAGCCAGCCGGGACAGGGGGCGGTGGCTACACCTTC. It codes for CASSEPAGTGGGGYTF.

For this clonotype: Given a much more abundant clone one base away, this may be a read error. V and J are TRBV6-5 and TRBJ1-2; tentative D call: TRBD1 (5 bases). Germline V gives CDR1 MNHEY, CDR2 SVGAGI. The CDR3 runs 13 residues. V was trimmed by 2 bases and J by 8 bases, leaving 12 bases between them. CDR3 DNA: TGTGCCAGCAGTTACAGGGGAGAGGGCGGCTACACCTTC. It yields the protein CASSYRGEGGYTF.

The table lists this clonotype with many counts. This chain links TRBV20-1 with TRBJ1-5, with TRBD1 identical over 7 bases. Germline-derived CDR1 and CDR2 are DFQATT and SNEGSKA (reference sequence). The ends lost 6 bases at V and 3 bases at J; junction bases unmatched: 11. This CDR3 comprises 15 residues. CDR3 sequence (DNA): TGCAGTGCCCCCGACAGGGAAAGGGCCAATCAGCCCCAGCATTTT. This translates into CSAPDRERANQPQHF.

This clonotype has ten or more counts. V is TRBV2 and J is TRBJ2-7; D uncertain. Germline V gene data show CDR1 as SNHLY and CDR2 as FYNNEI. V gave up 8 bases and J gave up 0 bases, with 11 bases separating them. CDR3 length: 13 residues. CDR3 sequence (DNA): TGTGCCAGCTCAGAGGAGCCCTCCTACGAGCAGTACTTC. It yields the protein CASSEEPSYEQYF.

This clonotype was seen repeatedly, ten times or more. This chain uses TRBV10-2 with TRBJ2-5; D is tentatively TRBD1 or TRBD2 (5 bases each). Trimming left V 4 bases short and J 5 bases short, with 11 bases between. Germline CDR1 is WSHSY and CDR2 is SAAADI. This CDR3 comprises 13 residues. The CDR3 is CASSGGPWETQYF. For the CDR3, the DNA is TGCGCCAGCAGTGGGGGACCGTGGGAGACCCAGTACTTC.

Note on this clonotype: Relative to the germline gene, one junction end is altered; a read error may explain this. The rearrangement links TRBV4-1 to TRBJ2-1; 10 positions match TRBD2. In germline, CDR1 is MGHRA, CDR2 YSYEKL. The CDR3 spans 16 residues. CDR3: CTSSQATSGTNNEQFF. DNA of the CDR3: TGCACCAGCAGCCAAGCAACTAGCGGGACGAACAATGAGCAGTTCTTC.

In this sample, this clonotype turned up many times. The chain combines TRBV11-3 with TRBJ2-5; D not resolved. V lost 1 base and J lost 5, with 5 bases in between. This CDR3 region has 12 residues. CDR1 and CDR2 from the germline V gene are SGHNT and YENEEA. The CDR3 nucleotides read TGTGCCAGCAGCTTAGGAGTCGAGACCCAGTACTTC. Its translation: CASSLGVETQYF.

The sample holds many counts of this clonotype. The gene calls are TRBV20-1 and TRBJ2-1, with D possibly matching TRBD1 (5 bases). The CDR3 is 11 residues long. Germline loops: CDR1 DFQATT, CDR2 SNEGSKA (reference sequence). V shed 3 bases and J shed 9 bases, with 9 bases lying between them. The CDR3 region is CSASRVVEQFF. The CDR3 coding sequence is TGCAGTGCTAGCAGGGTGGTTGAGCAGTTCTTC.

Details on this clonotype: It may be a read error: a sequence one base away is much more abundant. This sequence joins TRBV20-1 and TRBJ2-4; D is possibly TRBD2 (6 bases). The germline V and J ends were trimmed by 1 base and 13 bases, with 29 bases remaining between them. The CDR3 length is 17 residues. CDR1 and CDR2 (germline): DFQATT, SNEGSKA (reference sequence). The CDR3 reads CSARGGLRRDSYNEQYF. The CDR3 bases are TGCAGTGCTAGAGGGGGTTTACGGCGGGACTCCTACAATGAGCAGTACTTC.

This clonotype occurred a few times. The chain uses TRBV3-2 and TRBJ2-3; the table's TRBD2 call for D was not verified on the DNA. TRBV3-2 is a listed pseudogene. The CDR3 spans 18 residues. The CDR3 DNA sequence: TGTGCCAGCAGCCACCCTAGCGGGAGGGCCGGAGGCACAGATACGCAGTATTTT. It is translated as CASSHPSGRAGGTDTQYF.

Worth noting for this clonotype: A clone one base away is much larger, so this may be a read error. A read error is likely, as this CDR3 ends without the conserved phenylalanine or tryptophan. The chain joins TRBV20-1 to TRBJ2-1; D not certain. This CDR3 spans 13 amino acids. The germline V and J ends were trimmed by 5 bases and 6 bases, with 14 bases remaining between them. Looked up from germline, CDR1 is DFQATT and CDR2 is SNEGSKA (reference sequence). The CDR3 nucleotides read TGCAGTGCTCCAAATGCCGGGCCCAATGAGCAGTTCCTC. Protein sequence: CSAPNAGPNEQFL.

Concerning this clonotype: A read error may account for a junction end that differs from germline. The chain combines TRBV5-1 with TRBJ2-7; TRBD2 agrees at 9 bases. Germline loops: CDR1 SGHRS, CDR2 YFSETQ. CDR3 size: 16 residues. This CDR3 is CASSYPSGTSSYEQCF. The CDR3 bases are TGCGCCAGCAGCTACCCTAGCGGGACCAGCTCCTACGAGCAGTGCTTC.

This clonotype was detected many times. The rearrangement uses TRBV30 and TRBJ2-7; possible D gene TRBD2, 6 bases. The V end was cut by 7 bases, the J end by 3 bases, with 25 bases between. Germline CDR1 reads GTSNPN; CDR2 reads SVGIG (reference sequence). The CDR3 extends over 16 amino acids. The CDR3 reads CASQGGNRDSGYEQYF. The CDR3 DNA is TGTGCCTCCCAGGGCGGTAACCGGGACTCGGGCTACGAGCAGTACTTC.

The chain combines TRBV6-1 with TRBJ2-1; D possibly corresponds to TRBD2 (7 bases). Germline V CDR1 and CDR2: MNHNS, SASEGT. The CDR3 consists of 14 residues. V was pared by 2 bases and J by 7 bases, with 12 bases between. CDR3 DNA sequence: TGTGCCAGCAGTGAACGGGGGGCTTGGAATGAGCAGTTCTTC. It specifies CASSERGAWNEQFF.

This clonotype was seen many times. One junction end disagrees with the germline gene, perhaps due to a read error. The chain employs TRBV7-7 and TRBJ2-7; D unclear. This CDR3 contains 13 residues. Germline V lookup: CDR1 SSHAT, CDR2 FNYEAQ (reference sequence). Here the CDR3 reads CASSLTDFYEQYF. Here the CDR3 DNA reads TGTGCTAGCAGCTTAACCGATTTCTACGAGCAGTACTTC.

In this sample, this clonotype turned up many times. The genes are TRBV24-1 and TRBJ2-2, with TRBD2 matching 8 bases. In germline, CDR1 is KGHDR, CDR2 SFDVKD. The V and J ends lost 4 bases and 1 base, in that order; junction bases with no gene match: 7. CDR3 length: 17 residues. The CDR3 DNA reads as TGTGCCACCAGTGAGGACTGGAGCGGGGGGAACACCGGGGAGCTGTTTTTT. Translating gives CATSEDWSGGNTGELFF.

This clonotype was seen ten or more times. V gene TRBV12-5 combines with J gene TRBJ2-5, with 12 bases that match TRBD2. The germline V gene has CDR1 LGHNT and CDR2 FRNRAP. The CDR3 contains 17 residues. The junction had 6 bases not matched to a gene; V was cut back by 2 bases and J by 2 bases. CDR3 loop: CASGLTQGTSGQETQYF. The DNA for the CDR3 is TGTGCTAGTGGTTTGACTCAAGGGACTAGCGGGCAAGAGACCCAGTACTTC.

V usage is TRBV27 and J usage is TRBJ2-2; either TRBD1 or TRBD2 may supply D (5 bases each). Trimming removed 3 bases at V and 4 bases at J, with 12 bases between. CDR3 size: 15 residues. Germline CDR1 is MNHEY and CDR2 is SMNVEV (reference sequence). The CDR3 DNA sequence: TGTGCCAGCAGTTTCCAACTAGGGGTCACCGGGGAGCTGTTTTTT. Translation: CASSFQLGVTGELFF.

The table lists this clonotype with many counts. The gene calls are TRBV20-1 and TRBJ2-5; 9 nucleotides agree with TRBD1. The germline V gene encodes CDR1 DFQATT and CDR2 SNEGSKA (reference sequence). This CDR3 comprises 13 residues. With 6 bases clipped from V and 3 bases from J, the junction kept 5 bases outside the gene matches. This CDR3 reads CSANRDREETQYF. CDR3 in DNA: TGCAGTGCAAACCGGGACAGGGAAGAGACCCAGTACTTC.

This clonotype was recorded many times. The chain is built from TRBV4-1 and TRBJ1-2; unclear D gene. V was pared by 0 bases and J by 5 bases, with 10 bases between. The CDR3 sequence is 14 residues long. CDR1 MGHRA and CDR2 YSYEKL come from the germline V gene. The CDR3 DNA reads as TGCGCCAGCAGCCAAGATATTCTCGGTTATGGCTACACCTTC. Its protein product is CASSQDILGYGYTF.

This clonotype was seen at least ten times. This sequence joins TRBV7-8 and TRBJ1-2; 9 positions match TRBD1. This CDR3 comprises 17 residues. CDR1 and CDR2 from the germline V gene are SGHVS and FQNEAQ. V lost 1 base to trimming and J lost 7 bases; unmatched junction nucleotides: 13. Written as DNA, the CDR3 is TGTGCCAGCAGCTTAGGATCTACCGGGACAGGGTCAAGTGGCTACACCTTC. Its translation is CASSLGSTGTGSSGYTF.

About this clonotype itself: This sequence may be a read error, since a much larger clone differs from it by one base. This chain links TRBV27 with TRBJ1-6; D not certain. Germline assignment: CDR1 MNHEY and CDR2 SMNVEV (reference sequence). The CDR3 runs to 13 residues. CDR3 in amino acids: CAGSLSSRSPLHF. The DNA for the CDR3 is TGTGCCGGCAGTTTATCGAGCAGATCACCCCTCCACTTT.

A remark on this clonotype: This may come from a read error, since a much larger clone is one base off. V usage is TRBV9 and J usage is TRBJ2-7; unclear D gene. Per germline, CDR1 SGDLS and CDR2 YYNGEE. V lost 6 bases and J 1 base, leaving 14 bases between the germline ends. The CDR3 sequence is 14 residues long. CDR3 nucleotide sequence: TGTGCCAGCAACCCAAACCCCCGTTCCTACGAGCAGTACTTC. It specifies CASNPNPRSYEQYF.

This clonotype was found many times. V usage is TRBV2 and J usage is TRBJ1-5; 8 bases agree with TRBD1. V trimming: 2 bases; J trimming: 5 bases; junction bases outside the gene matches: 2. In germline, CDR1 is SNHLY, CDR2 FYNNEI. This CDR3 is built from 14 residues. CDR3 nucleotide sequence: TGTGCCAGCAGTGAATCGACAGGGGATCAGCCCCAGCATTTT. Amino acid sequence: CASSESTGDQPQHF.

With respect to this clonotype: Possible read error: a much larger clone is one base away. The rearrangement joins TRBV15 to TRBJ1-3; the match to TRBD1 covers 8 bases. Germline V gives CDR1 LNHNV, CDR2 YYDKDF (reference sequence). Losses at the gene ends were 2 bases for V and 0 bases for J; bases not matched to a gene: 6. The CDR3 covers 17 residues. The CDR3 DNA sequence: TGTGCCACCAGCAGAACCGGGACAGGTTTCTCTGGAAACACCATATATTTT. Translation gives CATSRTGTGFSGNTIYF. The full variable domain, with the rest looked up from reference TRBV15 and TRBJ1-3, is DAMVIQNPRYQVTQFGKPVTLSCSQTLNHNVMYWYQQKSSQAPKLLFHYYDKDFNNEADTPDNFQSRRPNTSFCFLDIRSPGLGDTAMYLCATSRTGTGFSGNTIYFGEGSWLTVV.

This clonotype was recorded at least ten times. V gene TRBV6-5 combines with J gene TRBJ1-2; D is perhaps TRBD1 (6 bases). CDR1 and CDR2 from the germline V gene are MNHEY and SVGAGI. V was clipped by 2 bases and J by 5 bases, with 21 bases between them. The CDR3 loop spans 17 amino acids. This CDR3 reads CASSYIQVTQGYYGYTF. In DNA, the CDR3 is TGTGCCAGCAGTTACATCCAGGTCACCCAGGGGTATTATGGCTACACCTTC.

This clonotype appeared many times. The V gene is TRBV10-3, the J gene TRBJ2-1; possibly TRBD1 for D (5 bases). The CDR3 extends over 16 amino acids. Germline-derived CDR1 and CDR2 are ENHRY and SYGVKD. With 4 bases removed from V and 7 bases from J, the gap between germline ends came to 20 bases. CDR3 amino acids: CAISANLAGLGNEQFF. In DNA, the CDR3 is TGTGCCATCAGTGCCAACTTGGCAGGGTTGGGGAATGAGCAGTTCTTC.

This clonotype has a count of ten or more. The chain is built from TRBV11-3 and TRBJ2-3; 11 nucleotides match TRBD2. V lost 4 bases, J lost 8 bases, and 5 bases stayed unmatched. CDR1 is SGHNT and CDR2 is YENEEA in the germline V gene. This CDR3 region has 14 residues. The CDR3 nucleotides are TGTGCCAGCAGCTCCGGACTAGCGGGTGGTACGCAGTATTTT. Its protein product is CASSSGLAGGTQYF.

For this clonotype: This may be a read error: a much more frequent sequence differs by one nucleotide. The chain uses TRBV15 and TRBJ2-7; TRBD2 agrees at 7 bases. This CDR3 is built from 16 residues. CDR1 and CDR2 from the germline V gene are LNHNV and YYDKDF (reference sequence). CDR3 nucleotides: TGTACCACCAGCAGAGATAGTGGCGGGAGTGCCTACGAGCAGTACTTC. It is translated as CTTSRDSGGSAYEQYF.

This clonotype was found many times. The chain links TRBV3-1 to TRBJ2-7, with D possibly TRBD1 on 5 matching bases. Trimming took 1 base from V and 5 from J, leaving 15 bases between them. Germline V lookup: CDR1 LGHDT, CDR2 YNNKEL (reference sequence). The CDR3 totals 15 residues. The CDR3 is CASSQGVQGRHEQYF. CDR3 coding DNA: TGTGCCAGCAGCCAAGGGGTTCAGGGTCGCCACGAGCAGTACTTC.

This clonotype was found many times. This rearrangement joins TRBV10-1 to TRBJ2-7, with a tentative D call TRBD1 (6 bases). This CDR3 spans 14 amino acids. CDR1 is WNHNN and CDR2 is SYGVQD in the germline V gene (reference sequence). The ends were cut back, 8 bases at V and 0 bases at J, with 14 bases in the middle. The CDR3 spells CASPLHRASYEQYF. The DNA for the CDR3 is TGCGCCAGCCCGCTGCACAGGGCCTCCTACGAGCAGTACTTC.